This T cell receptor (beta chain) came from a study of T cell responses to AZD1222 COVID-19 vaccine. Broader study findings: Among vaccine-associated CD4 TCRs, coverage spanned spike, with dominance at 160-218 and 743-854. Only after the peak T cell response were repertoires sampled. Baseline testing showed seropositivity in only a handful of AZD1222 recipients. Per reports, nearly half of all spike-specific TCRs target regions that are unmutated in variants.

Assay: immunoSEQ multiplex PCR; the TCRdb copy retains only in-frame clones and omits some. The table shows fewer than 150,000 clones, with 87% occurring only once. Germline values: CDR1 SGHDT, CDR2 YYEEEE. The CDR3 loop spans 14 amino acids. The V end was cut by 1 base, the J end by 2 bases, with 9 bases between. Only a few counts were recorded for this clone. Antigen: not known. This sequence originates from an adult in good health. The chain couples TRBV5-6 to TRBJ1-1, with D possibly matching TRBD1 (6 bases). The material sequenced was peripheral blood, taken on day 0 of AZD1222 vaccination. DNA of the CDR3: TGTGCCAGCAGCTTGACAGGGATAAACACTGAAGCTTTCTTT. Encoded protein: CASSLTGINTEAFF.